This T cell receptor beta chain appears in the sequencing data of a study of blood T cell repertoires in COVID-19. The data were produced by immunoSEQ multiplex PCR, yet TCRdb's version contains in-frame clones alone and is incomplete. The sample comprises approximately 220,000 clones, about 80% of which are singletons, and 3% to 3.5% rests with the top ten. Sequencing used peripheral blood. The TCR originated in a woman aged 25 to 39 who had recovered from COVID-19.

CDR3 coding DNA: TGTGCCAGTAAGGAGAAAGGATGGGGCTACACCTTC. The encoded protein is CASKEKGWGYTF. V usage is TRBV6-5 and J usage is TRBJ1-2; D call uncertain. V was trimmed by 9 bases and J by 8 bases, leaving 16 bases between them. The CDR3 length is 12 residues. The germline V gene encodes CDR1 MNHEY and CDR2 SVGAGI.